The 4 T cell receptor beta chains in this list originate from one sample, sequenced in a study of T-cell memory formation after mild COVID-19. TCRdb recomputed calls from the 5' RACE reads with MiXCR, one row per CDR3 protein. The sample yields 350,000 to 500,000 distinct CDR3 sequences, about a sixth seen once. Sequenced input: PBMCs or a T cell subset sorted from them (not recorded which). Receptor source: a man aged 18 to 30 who had mild COVID-19 (a few samples of this study predate the infection). Cell type and time point are not known.

This clonotype was seen at least ten times. The chain has TRBV9 and TRBJ2-1; 8 positions match TRBD1. The CDR3 contains 14 residues. From germline, CDR1 is SGDLS and CDR2 YYNGEE. With 0 bases clipped from V and 10 bases from J, the junction kept 6 bases outside the gene matches. The CDR3 nucleotides are TGTGCCAGCAGCGTAGGGACAGGGAGAGGGGAGCAGTTCTTC. Its translation: CASSVGTGRGEQFF.

The chain recombines TRBV27 with TRBJ1-6; D gene ambiguous. Germline lookup yields CDR1 MNHEY and CDR2 SMNVEV (reference sequence). The CDR3 loop spans 16 amino acids. The V gene lost 3 bases and the J gene lost 0 bases, with 9 bases spanning the gap. CDR3 residues: CASSFGQNSYNSPLHF. Written as DNA, the CDR3 is TGTGCCAGCAGTTTCGGTCAGAACTCCTATAATTCACCCCTCCACTTT.

J is TRBJ2-7 and V is TRBV29-1; 8 nucleotides line up with TRBD1. Germline values: CDR1 SQVTM, CDR2 ANQGSEA. V shed 8 bases and J 3 bases; nucleotides not matched to a gene: 6. This CDR3 is built from 12 residues. The CDR3 here is CSIQGEDYEQYF. The CDR3 bases are TGCAGCATACAGGGGGAAGACTACGAGCAGTACTTC.

The chain carries TRBV29-1 and TRBJ2-1; D is possibly TRBD2 (5 bases). The CDR3 covers 12 residues. Per the germline V gene, CDR1 is SQVTM and CDR2 is ANQGSEA. The V gene lost 7 bases and the J gene lost 6 bases, with 13 bases spanning the gap. This CDR3 reads CSAYRGSNEQFF. CDR3 DNA: TGCAGCGCCTACAGAGGGAGCAATGAGCAGTTCTTC.